The rows below give T cell receptor beta chains drawn from one sample of a study of human T cells and chemical hapten exposure. One entry per CDR3 protein, called by TCRdb with MiXCR from the RACE reads. The table includes 40,000 to 50,000 distinct CDR3 sequences, about 4.2% detected once. Source: whole blood, taken in connection with sensitization to the hapten diphenylcyclopropenone (DPC). The receptors stem from a middle-aged man with alopecia areata. Some clones in this sample may be carry-over from other donors' samples. Each CDR3 is given with its conserved first and last residue. The D gene is left open where the match is weak. Not all rows give a size; the values are once, few, many and, for expanded clones, a class.

J gene | V gene | clone size | D gene | CDR3 protein | CDR3 DNA
TRBJ2-7 | TRBV20-1 | many | TRBD1 | CSATGTGLYEQYF | TGCAGTGCAACCGGGACAGGGCTGTACGAGCAGTACTTC
TRBJ2-3 | TRBV4-1 | many | TRBD1 | CASSAQTGARGDTQYF | TGCGCCAGCAGCGCTCAGACAGGGGCGAGGGGAGATACGCAGTATTTT
TRBJ2-2 | TRBV28 | many | - | CASGIIGAFSGELFF | TGTGCCAGCGGCATAATCGGGGCGTTTTCCGGGGAGCTGTTTTTT
TRBJ2-1 | TRBV3-1 | many | TRBD2 | CASSQVAGDPLYNEQFF | TGTGCCAGCAGCCAAGTAGCGGGAGACCCTCTCTACAATGAGCAGTTCTTC
TRBJ2-7 | TRBV20-1 | many | TRBD2 | CSAIGASGPYEQYF | TGCAGTGCTATTGGGGCTAGCGGACCCTACGAGCAGTACTTC
TRBJ2-1 | TRBV3-1 | medium-sized | TRBD1 | CASRRGTGVDLYNEQFF | TGTGCCAGCAGGCGAGGGACAGGGGTGGATTTGTACAATGAGCAGTTCTTC
TRBJ1-2 | TRBV5-6 | few | - | CASSLGGRRDGYTF | TGTGCCAGCAGCTTGGGGGGGCGCAGGGATGGCTACACCTTC
TRBJ2-5 | TRBV10-1 | many | TRBD1 | CASSAGQDQETQYF | TGCGCCAGCAGCGCCGGACAGGACCAAGAGACCCAGTACTTC
TRBJ1-1 | TRBV12-3/TRBV12-4 | many | - | CASRETVNTEAFF | TGTGCCAGCAGGGAAACAGTGAACACTGAAGCTTTCTTT
TRBJ1-6 | TRBV20-1 | few | TRBD1 | CSARDRRTGSSYNSPLHF | TGCAGTGCTAGAGACCGGAGGACAGGGAGCTCCTATAATTCACCCCTCCACTTT
TRBJ1-5 | TRBV9 | few | - | CASSPGHGNQPQHF | TGTGCCAGCAGCCCGGGACATGGGAATCAGCCCCAGCATTTT
TRBJ1-5 | TRBV5-1 | many | - | CASSSGTDNQPQHF | TGCGCCAGCAGTTCGGGGACGGACAATCAGCCCCAGCATTTT
TRBJ2-7 | TRBV20-1 | - | - | CSAPGPTAPYEQYF | TGCAGTGCTCCCGGTCCAACCGCGCCTTACGAGCAGTACTTC
TRBJ2-3 | TRBV28 | many | - | CASMEGQDTQYF | TGTGCCAGCATGGAGGGCCAAGATACGCAGTATTTT
TRBJ2-5 | TRBV12-5 | many | - | CASGSGVGETQYF | TGTGCTAGTGGTTCGGGCGTTGGGGAGACCCAGTACTTC
TRBJ2-1 | TRBV24-1 | many | - | CATSDFFRGRGGNEQFF | TGTGCCACCAGTGATTTTTTTCGGGGCCGAGGGGGCAATGAGCAGTTCTTC
TRBJ2-7 | TRBV7-9 | many | - | CASSLWTRTSEQYF | TGTGCCAGCAGCTTATGGACTCGAACCTCAGAGCAGTACTTC
TRBJ1-5 | TRBV5-1 | many | TRBD1 | CASSLEPGTGSQPQHF | TGCGCCAGCAGCTTGGAACCCGGGACAGGGAGTCAGCCCCAGCATTTT
TRBJ1-4 | TRBV6-1 | many | - | CASSEMGGGEKLFF | TGTGCCAGCAGTGAAATGGGGGGTGGTGAAAAACTGTTTTTT
TRBJ1-1 | TRBV29-1 | many | - | CSVGQLNTEAFF | TGCAGCGTTGGACAGCTGAACACTGAAGCTTTCTTT
TRBJ1-2 | TRBV9 | many | - | CASSVAEGVGGYTF | TGTGCCAGCAGCGTAGCAGAGGGAGTGGGGGGCTACACCTTC
TRBJ1-5 | TRBV6-1 | many | TRBD1 | CASIQGTHQPQHF | TGTGCCAGCATACAGGGGACCCACCAGCCCCAGCATTTT
TRBJ2-1 | TRBV24-1 | many | - | CATSDRGLRATNEQFF | TGTGCCACCAGTGATCGGGGACTCCGAGCGACCAATGAGCAGTTCTTC
TRBJ2-7 | TRBV28 | - | TRBD2 | CASSLGIAGSLEQYF | TGTGCCAGCAGTTTAGGGATAGCGGGATCCCTAGAGCAGTACTTC
TRBJ2-7 | TRBV20-1 | many | TRBD2 | CSASHGTSGSTEQYF | TGCAGTGCTAGTCATGGGACTAGCGGGAGTACCGAGCAGTACTTC
TRBJ2-3 | TRBV7-2 | many | TRBD2 | CASSPGLAGGPSTDTQYF | TGTGCCAGCAGCCCGGGACTAGCGGGAGGGCCTAGCACAGATACGCAGTATTTT
TRBJ1-1 | TRBV10-1 | many | - | CASSDGGFTEAFF | TGCGCCAGCAGTGATGGGGGGTTCACTGAAGCTTTCTTT
TRBJ2-5 | TRBV5-1 | many | - | CASSFNGETQYF | TGCGCCAGCAGCTTCAACGGAGAGACCCAGTACTTC
TRBJ1-5 | TRBV2 | - | TRBD1 | CASGTDLGPQHF | TGTGCCAGCGGGACAGACTTAGGGCCCCAGCATTTT
TRBJ2-7 | TRBV28 | many | TRBD1 | CASSQGGAGYEQYF | TGTGCCAGCAGCCAAGGGGGCGCGGGTTACGAGCAGTACTTC
TRBJ2-2 | TRBV5-1 | few | TRBD1 | CASSWGPDRGRTGELFF | TGCGCCAGCAGCTGGGGACCCGACAGGGGGCGGACCGGGGAGCTGTTTTTT
TRBJ2-1 | TRBV6-1 | many | TRBD2 | CASTLLAGGDEQFF | TGTGCCAGCACCCTTCTAGCGGGAGGTGATGAGCAGTTCTTC
TRBJ1-4 | TRBV10-3 | - | - | CAISDGGSNEKLFF | TGTGCCATCAGTGATGGGGGATCTAATGAAAAACTGTTTTTT
TRBJ2-1 | TRBV24-1 | many | TRBD2 | CATSDGTRVNEQFF | TGTGCCACCAGTGATGGGACTAGAGTGAATGAGCAGTTCTTC
TRBJ2-2 | TRBV7-9 | many | TRBD1 | CASSLTGVAGELFF | TGTGCCAGCAGCTTGACAGGGGTTGCCGGGGAGCTGTTTTTT
TRBJ1-3 | TRBV4-1 | - | - | CASSQTSGNTIYF | TGCGCCAGCAGCCAGACCTCTGGAAACACCATATATTTT
TRBJ2-7 | TRBV6-2/TRBV6-3 | many | - | CASSYPGTGVHEQYF | TGTGCCAGCAGTTACCCGGGGACGGGGGTCCACGAGCAGTACTTC